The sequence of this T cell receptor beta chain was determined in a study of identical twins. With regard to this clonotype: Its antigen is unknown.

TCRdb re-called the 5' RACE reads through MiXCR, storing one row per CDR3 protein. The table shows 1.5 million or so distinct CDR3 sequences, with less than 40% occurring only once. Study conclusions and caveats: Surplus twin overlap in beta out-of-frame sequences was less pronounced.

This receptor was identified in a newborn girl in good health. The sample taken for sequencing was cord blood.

CDR3 amino acids: CSAIHRGSNYGYTF. In DNA, the CDR3 is TGCAGTGCCATTCACAGGGGATCTAACTATGGCTACACCTTC. The V gene is TRBV20-1, the J gene TRBJ1-2; 7 nucleotides agree with TRBD1. The CDR3 has 14 residues. V shed 6 bases and J 0 bases; nucleotides not matched to a gene: 7. Germline loops: CDR1 DFQATT, CDR2 SNEGSKA (reference sequence).